The next 18 T cell receptor beta chains were all read from a single sample in a study of beta chain features in type 1 diabetes. Notes on the study in general: For Type 1 diabetes patients, all four CD4+ subsets carried TCRB CDR3s that were moderately but significantly shorter.

Sequenced material consisted of expressed TCRB transcripts (all of the isolated RNA was reverse transcribed). Here immunoSEQ multiplex PCR was the method, and the copy in TCRdb shows in-frame clones only, minus some. The repertoire holds hundreds of thousands of clones, with over 10% as singletons. These receptors have no identified antigens. Sequenced: naive CD4+ T cells from blood. The receptors originated from a woman younger than 30 with type 1 diabetes.

This clone appeared a few times. The CDR3 sequence is CASSLKVAGPGYTF. The CDR3 DNA follows: TGTGCCAGCAGCCTCAAGGTGGCAGGGCCTGGCTACACCTTC. This chain uses TRBV7-9 with TRBJ1-2, with D perhaps TRBD1 (5 bases). Trimming pared 5 bases from V and 7 bases from J, leaving 17 bases between. This CDR3 comprises 14 residues. The germline CDR1 and CDR2 sequences are SEHNR and FQNEAQ (reference sequence).

The table lists this clone with a few counts. The DNA is left out, because the CDR3 cannot be placed on it with certainty; the CDR3 is given as TCRdb lists it. The rearrangement joins TRBV6-6 to TRBJ1-2; no DNA check was done on the table's D call, TRBD1. The germline gives CDR1 MNHNY, CDR2 SVGAGI (reference sequence). The CDR3 is made up of 15 amino acids, end residues included. The CDR3 loop reads CASSSSDRINYGYTF.

The chain employs TRBV6-4 and TRBJ1-2, with D perhaps matching TRBD1 (5 bases). Germline V gene lookup returns CDR1 MRHNA and CDR2 SNTAGT. CDR3 length equals 13 residues. Trimming stripped 10 bases from V and 1 base from J, with 13 bases between. The CDR3 is CATREGLNYGYTF. The CDR3 coding sequence is TGTGCCACCCGCGAGGGACTTAACTATGGCTACACCTTC.

The CDR3 loop reads CASSVGMGQNIQYF. The CDR3 nucleotides are TGTGCCAGCAGCGTAGGGATGGGCCAAAACATTCAGTACTTC. The chain recombines TRBV9 with TRBJ2-4, with D unclear. With 0 bases removed from V and 5 bases from J, the gap between germline ends came to 9 bases. The germline CDR1 and CDR2 sequences are SGDLS and YYNGEE. The CDR3 sequence is 14 residues long.

This clone occurred a few times. V and J are TRBV18 and TRBJ1-1; D is perhaps TRBD1 (6 bases). CDR1 and CDR2 from the germline V gene are KGHSH and LQKENI. The CDR3 runs to 12 residues. V lost 5 bases, J lost 8 bases, and 12 bases lay in between. DNA for the CDR3: TGTGCCAGCTCAGCAACAGGGACCGAAGCTTTCTTT. This encodes CASSATGTEAFF.

This clone was detected a few times. The chain links TRBV11-2 to TRBJ2-5; D call uncertain. The CDR3 runs to 14 residues. From germline, CDR1 is SGHAT and CDR2 FQNNGV. V lost 6 bases to trimming and J lost 5 bases, with 16 bases between them. The CDR3 loop is CASRPYILSETQYF. CDR3 sequence (DNA): TGTGCCAGCAGACCATATATACTAAGCGAGACCCAGTACTTC.

This rearrangement joins TRBV29-1 to TRBJ1-2; 11 bases are shared with TRBD1. J gave up 4 bases and V 4 bases, and 5 bases lay outside the gene matches. The CDR3 consists of 14 residues. Germline CDR1 and CDR2: SQVTM and ANQGSEA. The CDR3 loop is CSVVLGTGGYGYTF. The CDR3, as DNA: TGCAGCGTTGTCCTCGGGACAGGGGGCTATGGCTACACCTTC. Complete variable domain (other parts from reference TRBV29-1 and TRBJ1-2): SAVISQKPSRDICQRGTSLTIQCQVDSQVTMMFWYRQQPGQSLTLIATANQGSEATYESGFVIDKFPISRPNLTFSTLTVSNMSPEDSSIYLCSVVLGTGGYGYTFGSGTRLTVV.

This clone has just a few counts. At the DNA level, this CDR3 is encoded by other sequences in the same sample as well. This chain uses TRBV2 with TRBJ2-3; tentative D call: TRBD2 (5 bases). The V gene lost 3 bases and the J gene lost 4 bases, with 5 bases spanning the gap. The CDR3 loop spans 12 amino acids. Germline values: CDR1 SNHLY, CDR2 FYNNEI. The CDR3 here is CASSEEADTQYF. The CDR3 coding sequence is TGTGCCAGCAGTGAGGAGGCAGATACGCAGTATTTT. Supplemented by reference TRBV2 and TRBJ2-3, the full variable domain reads EPEVTQTPSHQVTQMGQEVILRCVPISNHLYFYWYRQILGQKVEFLVSFYNNEISEKSEIFDDQFSVERPDGSNFTLKIRSTKLEDSAMYFCASSEEADTQYFGPGTRLTVL.

There are a few counts of this clone. The V gene is TRBV6-5, the J gene TRBJ2-3, with D maybe TRBD1 (5 bases). V lost 6 bases and J 1 base, leaving 14 bases between the germline ends. In germline, CDR1 is MNHEY, CDR2 SVGAGI. The CDR3 extends over 15 amino acids. CDR3 coding DNA: TGTGCCAGCAGATCAAGGGGCGGCGGCACAGATACGCAGTATTTT. This gives the protein CASRSRGGGTDTQYF.

J is TRBJ1-2 and V is TRBV18; perhaps TRBD1 as D (6 bases). The CDR3 runs to 15 residues. Germline assignment: CDR1 KGHSH and CDR2 LQKENI. V lost 3 bases to trimming and J lost 3 bases, with 14 bases between them. This chain's CDR3 is CASSPTGLIDYGYTF. In DNA, the CDR3 is TGTGCCAGCTCACCTACAGGGTTGATTGACTATGGCTACACCTTC. Supplemented by reference TRBV18 and TRBJ1-2, the full variable domain reads NAGVMQNPRHLVRRRGQEARLRCSPMKGHSHVYWYRQLPEEGLKFMVYLQKENIIDESGMPKERFSAEFPKEGPSILRIQQVVRGDSAAYFCASSPTGLIDYGYTFGSGTRLTVV.

The chain links TRBV30 to TRBJ2-7, with 9 bases identical to TRBD1. Unmatched junction bases numbered 6, after V lost 2 bases and J lost 4 bases. This CDR3 has 14 amino acids. CDR1 is GTSNPN, CDR2 SVGIG, per germline (reference sequence). The CDR3 nucleotides are TGTGCCTGGAGTTCGGACAGGGGAGTATACGAGCAGTACTTC. This encodes CAWSSDRGVYEQYF.

This clone was seen more than once but under ten times. The CDR3 protein is CASSPRQGFYEQYF. CDR3 nucleotide sequence: TGTGCCAGCAGCCCCCGACAGGGTTTCTACGAGCAGTACTTC. The chain carries TRBV13 and TRBJ2-7, with 7 bases matching TRBD1. In germline, CDR1 is PRHDT, CDR2 FYEKMQ (reference sequence). The CDR3 is 14 residues long. The V gene end was trimmed by 5 bases and the J gene end by 3 bases; junction bases not matched to a gene: 7.

The rearrangement links TRBV5-1 to TRBJ1-1, with D perhaps TRBD1 (5 bases). CDR3 size: 14 residues. CDR1 SGHRS and CDR2 YFSETQ come from the germline V gene. The germline V and J ends were trimmed by 4 bases and 6 bases, with 16 bases remaining between them. The DNA of the CDR3 is TGCGCCAGCAGCCAAGAGACAGTTCGGTCTGAAGCTTTCTTT. It is translated as CASSQETVRSEAFF.

This clone was picked up a small number of times. The chain couples TRBV28 to TRBJ2-7; 7 nucleotides line up with TRBD2. The CDR3 spans 14 residues. J gave up 9 bases and V 6 bases, and 14 bases lay outside the gene matches. CDR1 MDHEN and CDR2 SYDVKM come from the germline V gene. For the CDR3, the DNA is TGTGCCAGCAGCAACCCCGGGAGGAGTGAGGGGCAGTACTTC. It is translated as CASSNPGRSEGQYF. Variable domain in full (rest from reference TRBV28 and TRBJ2-7): DVKVTQSSRYLVKRTGEKVFLECVQDMDHENMFWYRQDPGLGLRLIYFSYDVKMKEKGDIPEGYSVSREKKERFSLILESASTNQTSMYLCASSNPGRSEGQYFGPGTRLTVT.

This clone was recorded a few times. This chain links TRBV7-2 with TRBJ2-1; TRBD2 is a possible D gene (6 bases). This CDR3 has 15 amino acids. Trimming shortened V by 1 base and J by 2 bases, and 9 bases separated the two germline ends. Germline V gene data show CDR1 as SGHTA and CDR2 as FQGNSA. The CDR3 bases are TGTGCCAGCAGCTTAGATGCTAGCGCCTACAATGAGCAGTTCTTC. It specifies CASSLDASAYNEQFF. Using reference TRBV7-2 and TRBJ2-1 for the parts outside the CDR3, the full variable domain is GAGVSQSPSNKVTEKGKDVELRCDPISGHTALYWYRQSLGQGLEFLIYFQGNSAPDKSGLPSDRFSAERTGGSVSTLTIQRTQQEDSAVYLCASSLDASAYNEQFFGPGTRLTVL.

In this sample, this clone turned up a few times. CDR3 sequence reads: CASSQTSGKPGQFF. CDR3 nucleotide sequence: TGTGCCAGCAGCCAAACCTCGGGGAAGCCAGGGCAGTTCTTC. V is TRBV6-5 and J is TRBJ2-1; tentatively, D is TRBD2 (5 bases). The CDR3 contains 14 residues. V was shortened by 6 bases and J by 12 bases, with 21 bases between the two germline ends. In germline, CDR1 is MNHEY, CDR2 SVGAGI.

The chain has TRBV5-1 and TRBJ2-5; D ambiguous. With 2 bases removed from V and 3 bases from J, the gap between germline ends came to 8 bases. The CDR3 sequence is 13 residues long. From germline, CDR1 is SGHRS and CDR2 YFSETQ. Here the CDR3 DNA reads TGCGCCAGCAGCTTCGCAACAGAAGAGACCCAGTACTTC. It codes for CASSFATEETQYF.

The chain links TRBV30 to TRBJ1-5, with no clear D. Germline values: CDR1 GTSNPN, CDR2 SVGIG (reference sequence). The length of the CDR3 is 12 residues. The V end was cut by 2 bases, the J end by 0 bases, with 2 bases between. The CDR3 nucleotides read TGTGCCTGGAGTCTTAGCAATCAGCCCCAGCATTTT. Its protein is CAWSLSNQPQHF.